These T cell receptor beta chains were read from a single sample in a study of blood T cell repertoires in COVID-19. TCRdb's copy holds only in-frame clones and misses some; the assay was immunoSEQ multiplex PCR. The data show approximately 180,000 clones, over 75% seen once. Sequencing was carried out using peripheral blood. These receptor sequences come from a man between 60 and 75 years old with acute or convalescent COVID-19. The CDR3 runs from the conserved cysteine through the conserved F or W. A D gene is named only where the DNA matches it firmly. The size field is filled for only some rows; it gives once, few, many or a size class.

>NA|TRBV28|TRBJ2-3|18|TRBD2
CASSQGLAGGRNTDTQYF
TGTGCCAGCAGTCAGGGACTAGCGGGAGGTCGAAACACAGATACGCAGTATTTT
>NA|TRBV6-4|TRBJ2-2|13|NA
CASSNQGIGELFF
TGTGCCAGCAGCAATCAGGGTATCGGGGAGCTGTTTTTT
>NA|TRBV5-1|TRBJ2-7|16|TRBD1
CASSLALGQGAWEQYF
TGCGCCAGCAGCTTGGCCTTAGGACAGGGGGCATGGGAGCAGTACTTC
>NA|TRBV7-2|TRBJ2-7|16|TRBD1
CASSLARTGVKDEQYF
TGTGCCAGCAGCTTAGCCAGGACAGGGGTTAAGGACGAGCAGTACTTC
>NA|TRBV6-5|TRBJ2-1|14|NA
CASSYTSSYNEQFF
TGTGCCAGCAGTTACACAAGCTCCTACAATGAGCAGTTCTTC
>NA|TRBV5-6|TRBJ2-7|19|TRBD1
CASSLMWGSEGQGFNEQYF
TGTGCCAGCAGCTTGATGTGGGGGAGTGAGGGACAGGGTTTCAACGAGCAGTACTTC
>NA|TRBV30|TRBJ2-1|21|TRBD1
CAWSRNNRGQGVRGPYNEQFF
TGTGCCTGGAGTCGAAATAATCGGGGACAGGGGGTGAGAGGGCCCTACAATGAGCAGTTCTTC
>NA|TRBV27|TRBJ1-5|13|NA
CASSFREAQPQHF
TGTGCCAGCAGTTTCAGGGAGGCTCAGCCCCAGCATTTT
>NA|TRBV18|TRBJ2-2|14|NA
CASSPERDTGELFF
TGTGCCAGCTCACCGGAGCGCGACACCGGGGAGCTGTTTTTT
>NA|TRBV19|TRBJ2-4|17|TRBD2
CASSPTSGRTAKNIQYF
TGTGCCAGTAGTCCGACTAGCGGGAGGACGGCCAAAAACATTCAGTACTTC
>once|TRBV7-7|TRBJ1-5|19|TRBD1
CASSFPPGTGVYSNQPQHF
TGTGCTAGCAGCTTCCCCCCCGGGACAGGGGTCTATAGCAATCAGCCCCAGCATTTT
>NA|TRBV10-3|TRBJ1-5|13|NA
CAIRATGSQPQHF
TGTGCCATCAGGGCTACAGGGAGTCAGCCCCAGCATTTT
>NA|TRBV5-1|TRBJ2-5|14|TRBD1
CASSHGQDGETQYF
TGCGCCAGCAGCCACGGACAGGACGGCGAGACCCAGTACTTC
>NA|TRBV7-6|TRBJ2-3|15|TRBD2
CASSRDYPSTDTQYF
TGTGCCAGCAGCCGGGACTATCCAAGCACAGATACGCAGTATTTT
>NA|TRBV6-5|TRBJ2-7|13|NA
CASTGGSRYEQYF
TGTGCCAGCACCGGAGGGTCCCGCTACGAGCAGTACTTC
>NA|TRBV28|TRBJ2-2|16|NA
CASSLSRGSSDGELFF
TGTGCCAGCAGTTTATCCCGGGGGAGCTCCGACGGGGAGCTGTTTTTT
>NA|TRBV6-1|TRBJ1-5|13|NA
CASSEVSNQPQHF
TGTGCCAGCAGTGAAGTCTCCAATCAGCCCCAGCATTTT
>NA|TRBV6-5|TRBJ1-3|15|NA
CASTPGGDSGNTIYF
TGTGCCAGCACTCCCGGAGGTGACTCTGGAAACACCATATATTTT
>NA|TRBV7-2|TRBJ2-7|14|NA
CASSLVRRSYEQYF
TGTGCCAGCAGCTTAGTTCGCAGGTCCTACGAGCAGTACTTC
>NA|TRBV7-8|TRBJ2-1|15|TRBD1
CASSLTGLTYNEQFF
TGTGCCAGCAGCTTGACAGGGCTTACCTACAATGAGCAGTTCTTC
>NA|TRBV30|TRBJ1-3|13|NA
CAWKWLPGNTIYF
TGTGCCTGGAAGTGGCTTCCTGGAAACACCATATATTTT
>once|TRBV5-3|TRBJ1-2|13|NA
CAKLHFSGYGYTF
TGTGCCAAACTCCATTTTTCTGGCTATGGCTACACCTTC
>NA|TRBV7-3|TRBJ1-6|16|NA
CASSLTGDTYNSPLHF
TGTGCCAGCAGCTTAACGGGGGACACCTATAATTCACCCCTCCACTTT
>NA|TRBV29-1|TRBJ2-3|14|TRBD2
CSVTSGGSTDTQYF
TGCAGCGTGACCTCGGGAGGGAGCACAGATACGCAGTATTTT
>NA|TRBV19|TRBJ1-2|14|TRBD1
CASRRTGPNYGYTF
TGTGCCAGTAGGAGGACAGGCCCTAACTATGGCTACACCTTC
>NA|TRBV30|TRBJ2-2|13|NA
CAWSGLNTGELFF
TGTGCCTGGAGCGGTCTGAACACCGGGGAGCTGTTTTTT
>NA|TRBV5-4|TRBJ2-3|15|TRBD2
CASSLPGLGGDTQYF
TGTGCCAGCAGCTTACCGGGACTAGGGGGAGATACGCAGTATTTT
>NA|TRBV14|TRBJ2-2|15|NA
CASSPSGTIMGELFF
TGTGCCAGCAGCCCTAGTGGAACTATCATGGGGGAGCTGTTTTTT
>NA|TRBV7-2|TRBJ1-5|13|NA
CASSPQSNQPQHF
TGTGCCAGCAGCCCCCAGAGCAATCAGCCCCAGCATTTT
>NA|TRBV7-2|TRBJ1-5|14|NA
CASSLGPSGEPQHF
TGTGCCAGCAGCCTCGGTCCCTCAGGTGAGCCCCAGCATTTT
>NA|TRBV5-6|TRBJ1-2|14|NA
CASSLSQFAYGYTF
TGTGCCAGCAGCTTGTCCCAGTTTGCCTATGGCTACACCTTC
>NA|TRBV28|TRBJ1-2|12|NA
CASSPTVVGYTF
TGTGCCAGCAGTCCCACAGTAGTTGGCTACACCTTC
>NA|TRBV3-1/TRBV3-2|TRBJ1-3|13|NA
CASRGAAGNTIYF
TGTGCCAGCAGGGGGGCCGCTGGAAACACCATATATTTT
>NA|TRBV7-2|TRBJ2-5|15|TRBD2
CASSLIAGGQETQYF
TGTGCCAGCAGCCTTATAGCGGGAGGCCAAGAGACCCAGTACTTC
>few|TRBV5-4|TRBJ1-4|13|NA
CASSLREREKLFF
TGTGCCAGCAGCTTACGGGAGCGTGAAAAACTGTTTTTT
>NA|TRBV6-5|TRBJ1-4|13|NA
CASRDSTGEKLFF
TGTGCCAGCAGGGACAGTACGGGTGAAAAACTGTTTTTT
>NA|TRBV10-3|TRBJ2-7|12|NA
CAISYSSYEQYF
TGTGCCATCAGTTATTCTTCCTACGAGCAGTACTTC
>NA|TRBV19|TRBJ2-6|17|TRBD1
CASSIHTGGIGANVLTF
TGTGCCAGTAGTATACATACAGGGGGCATTGGGGCCAACGTCCTGACTTTC
>NA|TRBV28|TRBJ1-3|15|TRBD1
CASSPKTGMWNTIYF
TGTGCCAGCAGTCCAAAGACAGGGATGTGGAACACCATATATTTT
>NA|TRBV10-2|TRBJ2-7|17|TRBD2
CASSEIFAGRASYEQYF
TGCGCCAGCAGTGAGATTTTTGCCGGGAGGGCGTCCTACGAGCAGTACTTC
>NA|TRBV5-5|TRBJ2-7|14|NA
CANSPGLGDYEQYF
TGTGCCAACAGCCCCGGCCTCGGAGACTACGAGCAGTACTTC
>NA|TRBV28|TRBJ2-7|13|TRBD1
CASSWGQAYEQYF
TGTGCCAGCAGTTGGGGACAGGCCTACGAGCAGTACTTC
>NA|TRBV4-2|TRBJ1-2|16|NA
CASSQEGGRASYGYTF
TGTGCCAGCAGCCAAGAGGGAGGCAGGGCCTCCTATGGCTACACCTTC
>NA|TRBV6-1|TRBJ2-7|18|TRBD2
CASSETLTLAGRSYEQYF
TGTGCCAGCAGTGAAACCCTAACTCTAGCGGGCCGATCCTACGAGCAGTACTTC
>NA|TRBV18|TRBJ2-7|14|NA
CASSSPTGPYEQYF
TGTGCCAGCTCCTCTCCGACAGGACCCTACGAGCAGTACTTC
>NA|TRBV11-2|TRBJ2-7|17|TRBD1
CASSLPLTGTGLYEQYF
TGTGCCAGCAGCTTACCACTAACCGGGACAGGGCTATACGAGCAGTACTTC
>NA|TRBV6-5|TRBJ2-5|11|NA
CASLGGETQYF
TGTGCCAGCCTAGGTGGGGAGACCCAGTACTTC
>NA|TRBV2|TRBJ2-1|15|TRBD2
CASSDRSGRANEQFF
TGTGCCAGCAGTGATCGTAGCGGGAGGGCGAATGAGCAGTTCTTC
>NA|TRBV11-1|TRBJ2-5|16|TRBD1
CASSLANGTGQETQYF
TGTGCCAGCAGCTTAGCGAACGGGACAGGGCAAGAGACCCAGTACTTC
>NA|TRBV5-4|TRBJ2-6|17|NA
CASSPPAGGSGANVLTF
TGTGCCAGCAGCCCGCCGGCCGGCGGCTCTGGGGCCAACGTCCTGACTTTC
>NA|TRBV7-6|TRBJ2-1|16|TRBD2
CASSLNLAGEGNEQFF
TGTGCCAGCAGCTTAAATCTAGCGGGAGAGGGAAATGAGCAGTTCTTC
>NA|TRBV27|TRBJ2-1|16|NA
CASSLSPEAPYNEQFF
TGTGCCAGCAGTTTATCGCCGGAGGCTCCCTACAATGAGCAGTTCTTC
>NA|TRBV12-3/TRBV12-4|TRBJ2-3|12|NA
CASSPQGRTQYF
TGTGCCAGCAGTCCACAGGGTCGTACGCAGTATTTT
>NA|TRBV7-2|TRBJ2-1|17|TRBD2
CASSLAMGGRTGNEQFF
TGTGCCAGCAGCTTAGCGATGGGCGGGAGAACTGGTAATGAGCAGTTCTTC